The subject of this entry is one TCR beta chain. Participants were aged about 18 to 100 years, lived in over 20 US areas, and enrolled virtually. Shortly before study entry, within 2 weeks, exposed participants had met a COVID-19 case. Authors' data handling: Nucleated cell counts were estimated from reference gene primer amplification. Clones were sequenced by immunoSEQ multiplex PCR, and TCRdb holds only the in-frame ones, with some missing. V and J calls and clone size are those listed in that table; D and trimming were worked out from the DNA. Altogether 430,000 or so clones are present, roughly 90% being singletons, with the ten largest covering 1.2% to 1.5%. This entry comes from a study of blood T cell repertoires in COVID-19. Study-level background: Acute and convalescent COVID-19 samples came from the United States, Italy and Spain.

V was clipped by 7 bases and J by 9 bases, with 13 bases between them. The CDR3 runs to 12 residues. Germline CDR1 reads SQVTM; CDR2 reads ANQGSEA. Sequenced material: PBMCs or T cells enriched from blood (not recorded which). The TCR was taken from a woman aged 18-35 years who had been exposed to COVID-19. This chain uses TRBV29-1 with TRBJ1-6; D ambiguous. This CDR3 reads CSARHGSSPLHF. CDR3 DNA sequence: TGCAGCGCAAGACATGGAAGTTCACCCCTCCACTTT.